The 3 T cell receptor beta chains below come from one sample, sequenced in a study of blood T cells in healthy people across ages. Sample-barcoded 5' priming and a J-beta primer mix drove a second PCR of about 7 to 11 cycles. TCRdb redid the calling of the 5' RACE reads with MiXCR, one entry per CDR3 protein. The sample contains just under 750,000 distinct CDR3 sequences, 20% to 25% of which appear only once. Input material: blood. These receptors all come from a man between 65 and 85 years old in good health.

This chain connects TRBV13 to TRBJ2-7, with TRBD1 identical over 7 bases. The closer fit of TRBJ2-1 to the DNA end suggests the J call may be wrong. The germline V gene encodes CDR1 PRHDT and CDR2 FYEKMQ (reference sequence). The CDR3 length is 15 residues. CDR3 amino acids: CASSLVGTASNEQFF. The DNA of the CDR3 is TGTGCCAGCAGCTTAGTAGGGACAGCTTCCAATGAGCAGTTCTTC.

The CDR3 here is CSASGGDQGYQPQHF. The CDR3 nucleotides are TGCAGTGCTAGCGGGGGAGATCAGGGGTATCAGCCCCAGCATTTT. The rearrangement links TRBV20-1 to TRBJ1-5, with D possibly TRBD1 on 6 matching bases. Trimming left V 3 bases short and J 5 bases short, with 17 bases between. CDR3 size: 15 residues. Germline values: CDR1 DFQATT, CDR2 SNEGSKA (reference sequence).

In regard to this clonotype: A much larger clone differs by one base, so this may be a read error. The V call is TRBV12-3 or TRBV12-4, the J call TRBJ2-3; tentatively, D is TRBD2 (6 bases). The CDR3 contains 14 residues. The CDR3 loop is CASSWSRGADAQYF. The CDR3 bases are TGTGCCAGCAGTTGGTCGCGGGGCGCAGATGCGCAGTATTTT.